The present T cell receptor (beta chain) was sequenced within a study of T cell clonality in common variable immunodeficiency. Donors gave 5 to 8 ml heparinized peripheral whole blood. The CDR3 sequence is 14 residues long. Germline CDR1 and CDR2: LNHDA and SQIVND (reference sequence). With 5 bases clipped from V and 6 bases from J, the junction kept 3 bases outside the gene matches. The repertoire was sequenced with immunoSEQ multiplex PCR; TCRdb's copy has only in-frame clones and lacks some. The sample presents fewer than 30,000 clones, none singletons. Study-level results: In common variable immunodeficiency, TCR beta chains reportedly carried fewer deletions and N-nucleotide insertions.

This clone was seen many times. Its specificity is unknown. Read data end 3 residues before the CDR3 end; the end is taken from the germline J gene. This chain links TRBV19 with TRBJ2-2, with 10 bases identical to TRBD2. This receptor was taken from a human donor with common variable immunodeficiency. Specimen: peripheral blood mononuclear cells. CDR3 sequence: CASSWTSGSGELFF. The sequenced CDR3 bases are TGTGCCAGTAGTTGGACTAGCGGCTCCGGGGAG.